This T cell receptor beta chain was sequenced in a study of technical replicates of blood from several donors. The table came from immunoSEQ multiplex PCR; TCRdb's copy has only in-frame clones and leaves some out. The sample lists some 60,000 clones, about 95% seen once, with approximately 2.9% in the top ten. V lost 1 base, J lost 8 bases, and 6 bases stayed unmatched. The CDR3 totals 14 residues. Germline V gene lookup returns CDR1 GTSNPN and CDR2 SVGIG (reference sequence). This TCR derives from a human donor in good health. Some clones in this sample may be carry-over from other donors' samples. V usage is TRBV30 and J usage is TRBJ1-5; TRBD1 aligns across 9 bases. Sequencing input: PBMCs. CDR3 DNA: TGTGCCTGGAGTGCAAACAGGGGGCGAGAGCCCCAGCATTTT. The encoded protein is CAWSANRGREPQHF.